These 12 T cell receptor beta chains were all obtained from the same sample, sequenced in a study of CD8+ T cells in alopecia areata. Treatment: oral pan-JAK inhibitor, 5-10 mg twice daily. Sequencing templates came from extracted RNA that was reverse transcribed into cDNA. Sequencing used immunoSEQ multiplex PCR; TCRdb keeps in-frame clones, though not all of them. The sample lists about 190,000 clones; more than 55% were seen once. Sequenced material: CD4+ T cells sorted from blood, taken at week 4, from a patient treated with tofacitinib. The receptors come from a human donor with alopecia areata.

This rearrangement joins TRBV27 to TRBJ1-1; D ambiguous. The CDR3 is 14 amino acids. Germline-derived CDR1 and CDR2 are MNHEY and SMNVEV (reference sequence). V lost 5 bases and J lost 3, with 13 bases in between. The CDR3 region has the DNA TGTGCCAGCAGTCGTGGGGATTTGGACACTGAAGCTTTCTTT. This encodes CASSRGDLDTEAFF.

This clone was picked up a small number of times. The chain uses TRBV7-9 and TRBJ2-2; TRBD2 matches 11 bases. The CDR3 has 15 residues. V was pared by 5 bases and J by 4 bases, with 3 bases of the junction left unmatched. The germline CDR1 and CDR2 sequences are SEHNR and FQNEAQ (reference sequence). CDR3 sequence (DNA): TGTGCCAGCAGCCCTAGCGGGAGGATCACCGGGGAGCTGTTTTTT. Translating it yields CASSPSGRITGELFF.

This chain connects TRBV30 to TRBJ2-3, with D possibly being TRBD2 (5 bases). The CDR3 runs to 14 residues. Trimming removed 2 bases from V and 3 bases from J, with 12 bases in between. Germline CDR1 is GTSNPN and CDR2 is SVGIG (reference sequence). The CDR3 sequence: CAWSLTPGTDTQYF. CDR3 nucleotides: TGTGCCTGGAGTTTGACCCCGGGGACAGATACGCAGTATTTT.

V is TRBV25-1 and J is TRBJ2-5; D possibly corresponds to TRBD2 (5 bases). The CDR3 consists of 14 residues. CDR1 is MGHDK and CDR2 is SYGVNS in the germline V gene. Trimming removed 5 bases at V and 1 base at J, with 11 bases between. The CDR3 here is CASSLPGSQETQYF. For the CDR3, the DNA is TGTGCCAGCAGTCTCCCGGGGAGCCAAGAGACCCAGTACTTC. Full variable domain (outside the CDR3, taken from reference TRBV25-1 and TRBJ2-5): EADIYQTPRYLVIGTGKKITLECSQTMGHDKMYWYQQDPGMELHLIHYSYGVNSTEKGDLSSESTVSRIRTEHFPLTLESARPSHTSQYLCASSLPGSQETQYFGPGTRLLVL.

The J gene is TRBJ2-3, the V gene TRBV27; D unclear. This CDR3 spans 13 amino acids. V lost 1 base and J 5 bases, leaving 7 bases between the germline ends. Germline values: CDR1 MNHEY, CDR2 SMNVEV (reference sequence). CDR3 nucleotides: TGTGCCAGCAGTTTATTCGGCGGAGATACGCAGTATTTT. Translation: CASSLFGGDTQYF.

This clone has a handful of counts. The chain joins TRBV4-1 to TRBJ2-2; possibly TRBD1 for D (5 bases). Trimming removed 4 bases at V and 0 bases at J, with 12 bases between. The V gene's germline CDR1 is MGHRA and CDR2 YSYEKL. The CDR3 extends over 16 amino acids. The CDR3 is CASSPRGAANTGELFF. Written as DNA, the CDR3 is TGCGCCAGCAGCCCTCGTGGGGCAGCGAACACCGGGGAGCTGTTTTTT.

This clone has just a few counts. The gene calls are TRBV28 and TRBJ1-1; D is uncertain. Germline assignment: CDR1 MDHEN and CDR2 SYDVKM. V was clipped by 3 bases and J by 0 bases, with 2 bases between them. The CDR3 is 12 amino acids. The CDR3 DNA follows: TGTGCCAGCAGTTTTATGAACACTGAAGCTTTCTTT. Translation: CASSFMNTEAFF.

This clone was observed once. The chain combines TRBV29-1 with TRBJ2-1; 8 bases line up with TRBD1. This CDR3 has 12 residues. V lost 7 bases, J lost 10 bases, and 9 bases stayed unmatched. CDR1 and CDR2 from the germline V gene are SQVTM and ANQGSEA. The CDR3 bases are TGCAGCGAGACAACAGGGGGTGGGGAGCAGTTCTTC. Translation gives CSETTGGGEQFF.

The chain couples TRBV2 to TRBJ2-1; D gene uncertain. The CDR3 covers 14 residues. V was cut by 4 bases and J by 0 bases, with 7 bases left in between. Germline CDR1 and CDR2: SNHLY and FYNNEI. For the CDR3, the DNA is TGTGCCAGCAGTGCAGAAAGCTCCTACAATGAGCAGTTCTTC. Its translation is CASSAESSYNEQFF. The full variable domain, completed using reference TRBV2 and TRBJ2-1, is EPEVTQTPSHQVTQMGQEVILRCVPISNHLYFYWYRQILGQKVEFLVSFYNNEISEKSEIFDDQFSVERPDGSNFTLKIRSTKLEDSAMYFCASSAESSYNEQFFGPGTRLTVL.

This chain uses TRBV13 with TRBJ2-3, with TRBD2 identical over 10 bases. This CDR3 is 18 amino acids long. Looked up from germline, CDR1 is PRHDT and CDR2 is FYEKMQ (reference sequence). J was trimmed by 5 bases and V by 4 bases; bases with no gene match: 15. The CDR3 DNA reads as TGTGCCAGCAGCTGGAGGACTAGCGGTCATGAAGACATAGATACGCAGTATTTT. Its translation: CASSWRTSGHEDIDTQYF.

The chain combines TRBV5-4 with TRBJ2-5; 8 bases agree with TRBD2. The CDR3 is 16 residues long. Germline V gene data show CDR1 as SGHNT and CDR2 as YYREEE (reference sequence). V dropped 0 bases and J dropped 5; count of bases not matched to a gene: 9. CDR3 amino acids: CASSLGGLARGETQYF. CDR3 nucleotide sequence: TGTGCCAGCAGCTTGGGAGGACTAGCTAGGGGCGAGACCCAGTACTTC.

The rearrangement uses TRBV2 and TRBJ1-2, with D maybe TRBD1 (5 bases). Trimming shortened V by 4 bases and J by 0 bases, and 15 bases separated the two germline ends. The CDR3 totals 16 residues. Germline lookup yields CDR1 SNHLY and CDR2 FYNNEI. CDR3 sequence: CASSVLRGGPNYGYTF. Here the CDR3 DNA reads TGTGCCAGCAGTGTGTTAAGGGGCGGGCCTAACTATGGCTACACCTTC. Based on the CDR3 plus reference TRBV2 and TRBJ1-2, the full variable domain is EPEVTQTPSHQVTQMGQEVILRCVPISNHLYFYWYRQILGQKVEFLVSFYNNEISEKSEIFDDQFSVERPDGSNFTLKIRSTKLEDSAMYFCASSVLRGGPNYGYTFGSGTRLTVV.